This T cell receptor (beta chain) was sequenced for a study of cytomegalovirus exposure and HLA in healthy donors. General study points: The study put 150 or so TCR beta chains on its list as cytomegalovirus-associated.

The PCR contained 60 Vbeta and 13 Jbeta primers. Authors' analysis steps: In a later analysis, of 84 million or so unique beta chains, roughly 11 million appeared in at least two donors. Generated by immunoSEQ multiplex PCR, the TCRdb table keeps only in-frame clones and is missing some. That table furnishes V, J and clone size, whereas the DNA furnished D and trimming. The sample records around 100,000 clones, 74% being singletons. With respect to this clone: Antigen unknown.

Healthy bone marrow donors supplied every sample. In nominal health when sampled, donors likely had unrecorded immune exposures nonetheless. The CDR3 totals 16 residues. Germline V gene data show CDR1 as SGHRS and CDR2 as YFSETQ. The ends were cut back, 2 bases at V and 4 bases at J, with 17 bases in the middle. The specimen sequenced was PBMCs. The TCR comes from a man aged 30-40 years in good health and CMV-seropositive. The chain carries TRBV5-1 and TRBJ2-3; D is possibly TRBD1 (5 bases). CDR3 sequence: CASSFGGATWADTQYF. CDR3 nucleotides: TGCGCCAGCAGCTTTGGTGGGGCCACCTGGGCAGATACGCAGTATTTT.